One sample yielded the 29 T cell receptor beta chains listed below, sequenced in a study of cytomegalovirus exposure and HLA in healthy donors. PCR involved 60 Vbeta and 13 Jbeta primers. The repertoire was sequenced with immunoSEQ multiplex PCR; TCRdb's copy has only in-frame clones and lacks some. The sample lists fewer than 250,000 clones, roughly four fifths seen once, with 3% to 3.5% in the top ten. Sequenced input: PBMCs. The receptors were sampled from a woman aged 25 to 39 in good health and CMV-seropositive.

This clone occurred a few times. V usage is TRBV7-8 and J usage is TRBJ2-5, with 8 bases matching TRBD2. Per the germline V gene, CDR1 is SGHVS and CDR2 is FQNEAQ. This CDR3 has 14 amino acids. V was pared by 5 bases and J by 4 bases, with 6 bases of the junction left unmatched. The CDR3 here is CASSRGRMGETQYF. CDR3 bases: TGTGCCAGCAGCCGCGGGAGGATGGGAGAGACCCAGTACTTC.

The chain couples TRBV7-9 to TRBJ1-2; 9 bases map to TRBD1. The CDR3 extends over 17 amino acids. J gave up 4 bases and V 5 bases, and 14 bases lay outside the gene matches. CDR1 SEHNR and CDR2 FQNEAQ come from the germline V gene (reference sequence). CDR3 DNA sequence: TGTGCCAGCAGCCCCCGGGACAGGGAAAGGGGGGCCTATGGCTACACCTTC. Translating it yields CASSPRDRERGAYGYTF.

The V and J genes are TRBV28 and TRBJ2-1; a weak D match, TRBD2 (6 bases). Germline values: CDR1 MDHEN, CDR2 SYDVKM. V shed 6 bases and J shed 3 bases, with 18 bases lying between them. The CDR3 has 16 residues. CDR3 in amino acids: CASRLGGAGLYNEQFF. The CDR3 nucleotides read TGTGCCAGCAGATTGGGCGGGGCAGGGCTCTACAATGAGCAGTTCTTC.

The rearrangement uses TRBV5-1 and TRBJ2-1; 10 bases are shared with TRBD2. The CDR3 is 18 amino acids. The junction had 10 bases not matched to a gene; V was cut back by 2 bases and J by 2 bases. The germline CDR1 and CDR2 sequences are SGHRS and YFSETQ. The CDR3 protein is CASSFQREGRSTYNEQFF. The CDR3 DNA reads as TGCGCCAGCAGCTTCCAGCGGGAGGGCCGTTCGACCTACAATGAGCAGTTCTTC. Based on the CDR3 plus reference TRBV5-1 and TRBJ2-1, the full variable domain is KAGVTQTPRYLIKTRGQQVTLSCSPISGHRSVSWYQQTPGQGLQFLFEYFSETQRNKGNFPGRFSGRQFSNSRSEMNVSTLELGDSALYLCASSFQREGRSTYNEQFFGPGTRLTVL.

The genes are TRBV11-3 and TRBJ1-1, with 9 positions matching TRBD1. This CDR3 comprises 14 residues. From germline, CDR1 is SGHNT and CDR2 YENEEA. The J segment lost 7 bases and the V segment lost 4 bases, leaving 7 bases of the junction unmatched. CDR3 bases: TGTGCCAGCAGCTCCACACAGGGGGCTCATGAAGCTTTCTTT. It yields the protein CASSSTQGAHEAFF.

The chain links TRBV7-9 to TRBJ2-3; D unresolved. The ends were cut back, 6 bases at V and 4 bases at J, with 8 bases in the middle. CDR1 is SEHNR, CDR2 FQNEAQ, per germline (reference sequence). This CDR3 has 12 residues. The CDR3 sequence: CASSQHADTQYF. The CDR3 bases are TGTGCCAGCAGTCAACACGCAGATACGCAGTATTTT.

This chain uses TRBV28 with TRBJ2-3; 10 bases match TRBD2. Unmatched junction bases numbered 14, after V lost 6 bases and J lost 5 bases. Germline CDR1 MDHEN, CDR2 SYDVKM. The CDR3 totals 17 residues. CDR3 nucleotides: TGTGCCAGCAGGCCGGAGCTAGCGGGAGTTCGTGGAGATACGCAGTATTTT. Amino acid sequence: CASRPELAGVRGDTQYF.

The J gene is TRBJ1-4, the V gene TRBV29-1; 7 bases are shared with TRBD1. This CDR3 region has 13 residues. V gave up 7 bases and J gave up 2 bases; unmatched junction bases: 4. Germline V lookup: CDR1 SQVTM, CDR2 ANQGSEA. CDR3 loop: CSAVQGTNEKLFF. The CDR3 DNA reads TGCAGCGCTGTACAGGGGACTAATGAAAAACTGTTTTTT.

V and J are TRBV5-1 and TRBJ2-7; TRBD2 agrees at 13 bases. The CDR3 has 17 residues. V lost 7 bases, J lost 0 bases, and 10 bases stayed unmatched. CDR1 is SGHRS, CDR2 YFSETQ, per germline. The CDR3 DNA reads TGCGCCAGCCAACCGGGACTAGCGGGATTCAGCTCCTACGAGCAGTACTTC. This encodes CASQPGLAGFSSYEQYF.

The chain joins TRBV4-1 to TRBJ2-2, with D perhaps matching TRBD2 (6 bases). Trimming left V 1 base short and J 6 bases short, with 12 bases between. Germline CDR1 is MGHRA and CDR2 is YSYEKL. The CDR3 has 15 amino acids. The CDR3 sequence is CASSQAGGMAGELFF. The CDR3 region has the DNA TGCGCCAGCAGCCAAGCTGGAGGGATGGCCGGGGAGCTGTTTTTT.

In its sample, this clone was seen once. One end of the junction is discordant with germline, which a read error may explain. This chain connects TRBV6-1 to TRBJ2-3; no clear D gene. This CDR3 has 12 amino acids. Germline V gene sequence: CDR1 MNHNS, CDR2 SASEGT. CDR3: CASSGPTNTQYF. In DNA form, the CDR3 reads TGTGCCAGCAGTGGGCCCACAAATACGCAGTATTTT.

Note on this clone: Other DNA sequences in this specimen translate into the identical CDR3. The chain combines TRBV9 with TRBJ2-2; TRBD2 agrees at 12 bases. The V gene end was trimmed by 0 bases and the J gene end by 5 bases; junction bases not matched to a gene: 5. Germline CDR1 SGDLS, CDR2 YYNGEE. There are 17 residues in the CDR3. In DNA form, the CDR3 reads TGTGCCAGCAGCGTAGCTCCCGGACTAGCGGGGACCGGGGAGCTGTTTTTT. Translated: CASSVAPGLAGTGELFF.

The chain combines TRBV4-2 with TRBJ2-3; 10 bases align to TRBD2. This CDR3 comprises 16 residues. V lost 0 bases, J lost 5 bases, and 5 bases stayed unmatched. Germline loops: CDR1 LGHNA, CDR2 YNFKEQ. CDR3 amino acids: CASSQDLAGVQDTQYF. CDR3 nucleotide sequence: TGTGCCAGCAGCCAAGACCTAGCGGGAGTTCAAGATACGCAGTATTTT.

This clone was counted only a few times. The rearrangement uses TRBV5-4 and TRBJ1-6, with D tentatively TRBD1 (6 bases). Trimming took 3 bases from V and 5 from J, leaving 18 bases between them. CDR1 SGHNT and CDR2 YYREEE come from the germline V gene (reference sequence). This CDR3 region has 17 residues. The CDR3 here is CASSWGSWDNHNSPLHF. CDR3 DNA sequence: TGTGCCAGCAGCTGGGGGTCCTGGGACAACCATAATTCACCCCTCCACTTT.

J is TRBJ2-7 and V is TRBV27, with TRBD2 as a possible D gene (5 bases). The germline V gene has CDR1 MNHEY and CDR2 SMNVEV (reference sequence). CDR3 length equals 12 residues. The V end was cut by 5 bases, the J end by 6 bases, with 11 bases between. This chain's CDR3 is CASSPQGSEQYF. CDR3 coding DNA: TGTGCCAGCAGTCCGCAAGGGAGCGAGCAGTACTTC.

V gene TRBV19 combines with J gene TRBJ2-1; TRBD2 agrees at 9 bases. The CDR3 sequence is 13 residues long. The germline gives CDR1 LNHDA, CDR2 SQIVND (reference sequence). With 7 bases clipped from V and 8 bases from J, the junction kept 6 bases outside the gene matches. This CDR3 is CASTSLAGDEQFF. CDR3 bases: TGTGCCAGTACCTCCTTAGCGGGAGATGAGCAGTTCTTC.

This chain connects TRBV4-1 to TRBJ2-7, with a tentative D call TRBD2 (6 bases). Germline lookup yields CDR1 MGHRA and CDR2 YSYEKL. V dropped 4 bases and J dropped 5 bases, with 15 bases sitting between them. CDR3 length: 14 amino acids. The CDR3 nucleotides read TGCGCCAGCAGCCGTCTCGGTGCGGGACACGAGCAGTACTTC. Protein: CASSRLGAGHEQYF.

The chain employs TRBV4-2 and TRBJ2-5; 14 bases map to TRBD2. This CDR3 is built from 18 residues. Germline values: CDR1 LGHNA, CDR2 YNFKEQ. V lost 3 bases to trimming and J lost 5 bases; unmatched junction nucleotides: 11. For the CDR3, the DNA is TGTGCCAGCAGCCACACGGGACTAGCGGGAGCCGGGAGGGAGACCCAGTACTTC. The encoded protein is CASSHTGLAGAGRETQYF.

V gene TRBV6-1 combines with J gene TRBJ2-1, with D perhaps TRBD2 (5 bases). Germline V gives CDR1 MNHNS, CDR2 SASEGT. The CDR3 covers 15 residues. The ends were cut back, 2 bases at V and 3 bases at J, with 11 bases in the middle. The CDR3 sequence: CASSEQLGSYNEQFF. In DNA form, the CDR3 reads TGTGCCAGCAGTGAACAACTAGGGAGCTACAATGAGCAGTTCTTC.

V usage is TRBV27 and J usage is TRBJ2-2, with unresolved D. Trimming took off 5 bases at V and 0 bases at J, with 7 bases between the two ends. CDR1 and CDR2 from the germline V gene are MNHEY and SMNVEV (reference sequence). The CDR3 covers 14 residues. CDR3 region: CASSDTANTGELFF. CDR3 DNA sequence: TGTGCCAGCAGTGATACTGCGAACACCGGGGAGCTGTTTTTT.

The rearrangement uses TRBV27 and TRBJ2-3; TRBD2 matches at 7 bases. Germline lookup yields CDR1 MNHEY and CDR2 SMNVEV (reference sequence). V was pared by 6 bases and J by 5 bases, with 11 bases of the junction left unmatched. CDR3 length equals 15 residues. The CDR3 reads CASSPRDYPRDTQYF. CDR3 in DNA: TGTGCCAGCAGCCCAAGGGACTACCCCCGAGATACGCAGTATTTT.

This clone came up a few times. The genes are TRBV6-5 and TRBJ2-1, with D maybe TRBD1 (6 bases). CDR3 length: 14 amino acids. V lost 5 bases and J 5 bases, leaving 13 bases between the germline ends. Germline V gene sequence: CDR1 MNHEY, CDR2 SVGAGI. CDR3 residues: CASSEDRVDNEQFF. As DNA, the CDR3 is TGTGCCAGCAGTGAGGACAGAGTAGACAATGAGCAGTTCTTC.

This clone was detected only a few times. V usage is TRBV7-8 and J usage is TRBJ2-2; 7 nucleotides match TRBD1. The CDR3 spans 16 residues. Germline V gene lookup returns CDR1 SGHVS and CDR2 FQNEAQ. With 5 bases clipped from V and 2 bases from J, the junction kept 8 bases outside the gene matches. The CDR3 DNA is TGTGCCAGCAGCCCATTAGGGACAGCTAACACCGGGGAGCTGTTTTTT. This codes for CASSPLGTANTGELFF.

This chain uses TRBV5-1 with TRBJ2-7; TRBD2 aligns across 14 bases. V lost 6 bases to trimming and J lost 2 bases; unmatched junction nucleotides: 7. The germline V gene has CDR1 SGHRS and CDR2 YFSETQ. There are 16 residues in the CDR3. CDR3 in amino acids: CASTGTSGSLTYEQYF. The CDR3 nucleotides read TGCGCCAGCACCGGGACTAGCGGGAGCCTGACCTACGAGCAGTACTTC.

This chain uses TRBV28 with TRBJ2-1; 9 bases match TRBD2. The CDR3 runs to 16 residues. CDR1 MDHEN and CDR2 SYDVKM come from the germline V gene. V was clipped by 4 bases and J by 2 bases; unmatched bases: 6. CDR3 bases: TGTGCCAGCAGTTCGGACGCGGGAGGGCCCTACAATGAGCAGTTCTTC. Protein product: CASSSDAGGPYNEQFF. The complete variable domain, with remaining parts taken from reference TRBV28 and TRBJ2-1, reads DVKVTQSSRYLVKRTGEKVFLECVQDMDHENMFWYRQDPGLGLRLIYFSYDVKMKEKGDIPEGYSVSREKKERFSLILESASTNQTSMYLCASSSDAGGPYNEQFFGPGTRLTVL.

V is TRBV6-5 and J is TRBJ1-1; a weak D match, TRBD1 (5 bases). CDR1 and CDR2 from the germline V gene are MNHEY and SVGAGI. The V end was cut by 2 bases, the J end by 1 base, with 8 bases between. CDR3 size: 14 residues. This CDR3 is CASSYPGQNTEAFF. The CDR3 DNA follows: TGTGCCAGCAGTTACCCTGGACAGAACACTGAAGCTTTCTTT.

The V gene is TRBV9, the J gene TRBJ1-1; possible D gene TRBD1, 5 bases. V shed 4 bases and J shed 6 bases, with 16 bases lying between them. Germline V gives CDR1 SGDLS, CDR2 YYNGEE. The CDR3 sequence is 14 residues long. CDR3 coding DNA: TGTGCCAGCAGCCCAACGGGGAGGGGTGCTGAAGCTTTCTTT. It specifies CASSPTGRGAEAFF.

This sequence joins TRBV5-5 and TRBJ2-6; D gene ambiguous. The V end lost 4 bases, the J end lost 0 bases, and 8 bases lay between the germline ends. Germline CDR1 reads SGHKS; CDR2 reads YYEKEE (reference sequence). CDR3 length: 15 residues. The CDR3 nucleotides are TGTGCCAGCAGCACTGCTGACTCTGGGGCCAACGTCCTGACTTTC. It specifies CASSTADSGANVLTF.

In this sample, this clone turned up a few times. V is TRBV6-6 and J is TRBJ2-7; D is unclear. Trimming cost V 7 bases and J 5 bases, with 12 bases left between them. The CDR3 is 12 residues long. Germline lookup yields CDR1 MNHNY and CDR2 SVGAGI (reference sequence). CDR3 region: CASTAQRDEQYF. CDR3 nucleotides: TGTGCCAGCACCGCCCAACGCGACGAGCAGTACTTC.